Listed here are 11 T cell receptor beta chains from one sample, sequenced in a study of control samples from healthy donors and cancer patients. Some clones are missing from TCRdb's copy, which holds only in-frame ones; the method was immunoSEQ multiplex PCR. This table holds roughly 200,000 clones, approximately 90% found once. The material sequenced was blood. The receptors here all came from a young man in good health.

The genes are TRBV4-1 and TRBJ2-3, with 9 bases aligning to TRBD2. CDR1 is MGHRA, CDR2 YSYEKL, per germline. V dropped 0 bases and J dropped 13; count of bases not matched to a gene: 5. The CDR3 is 13 residues long. Written as DNA, the CDR3 is TGCGCCAGCAGCCAAGATAATCAGCGGGAGGAGTATTTT. It translates to CASSQDNQREEYF.

Of note for this clone: Compared with germline, one end of the junction differs, possibly owing to a read error. The rearrangement uses TRBV2 and TRBJ2-3; 8 nucleotides agree with TRBD2. CDR1 and CDR2 from the germline V gene are SNHLY and FYNNEI. The CDR3 runs to 13 residues. CDR3 protein: CASSEGVRTSRVF. The CDR3 DNA reads as TGTGCCAGCAGTGAAGGCGTCCGGACTAGCCGCGTTTTT.

This clone has a single count. V and J are TRBV19 and TRBJ1-3; a weak D match, TRBD1 (5 bases). The CDR3 spans 14 residues. The V and J ends lost 6 bases and 0 bases respectively, with 9 bases between them. Germline V gene data show CDR1 as LNHDA and CDR2 as SQIVND (reference sequence). The CDR3, as DNA: TGTGCCAGTAGGCTTGGGGCCTCTGGAAACACCATATATTTT. It translates to CASRLGASGNTIYF.

The chain has TRBV6-5 and TRBJ1-2, with unresolved D. Trimming shortened V by 9 bases and J by 4 bases, and 15 bases separated the two germline ends. There are 13 residues in the CDR3. Germline loops: CDR1 MNHEY, CDR2 SVGAGI. CDR3 region: CASTDPRGYGYTF. In DNA form, the CDR3 reads TGTGCCAGTACGGACCCTCGAGGCTATGGCTACACCTTC.

V is TRBV23-1 and J is TRBJ1-2, with a tentative D call TRBD1 (5 bases). TRBV23-1 is an open reading frame, and its role is uncertain. Deletions cut 2 bases from V and 4 bases from J, with 17 bases between. The CDR3 runs 16 residues. The CDR3 sequence is CASSQRHRPEGYGYTF. DNA for the CDR3: TGCGCCAGCAGTCAAAGGCACAGGCCGGAGGGCTATGGCTACACCTTC.

The chain links TRBV14 to TRBJ2-1; 10 bases line up with TRBD2. With V trimmed by 4 bases and J by 5 bases, 5 bases remained unmatched. The V gene's germline CDR1 is SGHDN and CDR2 FVKESK. This CDR3 is 15 amino acids long. The CDR3 nucleotides read TGTGCCAGCAGCCGAGCGGGGGGGAAGAACAATGAGCAGTTCTTC. It specifies CASSRAGGKNNEQFF.

This clone was seen once. The chain couples TRBV3-1 (or the pseudogene TRBV3-2) to TRBJ1-1; the D is unclear. The CDR3 is 15 residues long. The germline gives CDR1 LGHDT, CDR2 YNNKEL (reference sequence). The germline V and J ends were trimmed by 4 bases and 3 bases, with 15 bases remaining between them. The CDR3 DNA reads as TGTGCCAGCAGCCCGCCCCGGTTGGGCTACACTGAAGCTTTCTTT. This gives the protein CASSPPRLGYTEAFF.

The J gene is TRBJ2-3, the V gene TRBV7-2; 12 nucleotides agree with TRBD2. This CDR3 is 15 amino acids long. Trimming cost V 5 bases and J 5 bases; bases outside gene matches: 5. Germline V lookup: CDR1 SGHTA, CDR2 FQGNSA. CDR3 region: CASSLLAGGIDTQYF. The CDR3 nucleotides are TGTGCCAGCAGCCTACTAGCGGGGGGAATAGATACGCAGTATTTT.

The CDR3 spells CATSRYRDRVPEAFF. The CDR3 DNA reads as TGTGCCACCAGCAGGTACCGGGACAGGGTCCCTGAAGCTTTCTTT. The V call is TRBV15, the J call TRBJ1-1, with 9 bases lining up with TRBD1. Germline CDR1 LNHNV, CDR2 YYDKDF (reference sequence). This CDR3 contains 15 residues. V shed 3 bases and J 6 bases; nucleotides not matched to a gene: 8. Variable domain in full (rest from reference TRBV15 and TRBJ1-1): DAMVIQNPRYQVTQFGKPVTLSCSQTLNHNVMYWYQQKSSQAPKLLFHYYDKDFNNEADTPDNFQSRRPNTSFCFLDIRSPGLGDTAMYLCATSRYRDRVPEAFFGQGTRLTVV.

V usage is TRBV6-1 and J usage is TRBJ1-2, with D tentatively TRBD1 (6 bases). The CDR3 length is 16 residues. V dropped 0 bases and J dropped 1 base, with 12 bases sitting between them. From germline, CDR1 is MNHNS and CDR2 SASEGT. The CDR3 here is CASSEADQGLNYGYTF. For the CDR3, the DNA is TGTGCCAGCAGTGAAGCTGACCAGGGGCTTAACTATGGCTACACCTTC.

The chain links TRBV18 to TRBJ1-4; D remains unclear. Germline V gene lookup returns CDR1 KGHSH and CDR2 LQKENI. The length of the CDR3 is 16 residues. V lost 6 bases, J lost 1 base, and 15 bases lay in between. DNA for the CDR3: TGTGCCAGCTCTAACCGGGAAGGACGAACTAATGAAAAACTGTTTTTT. Protein product: CASSNREGRTNEKLFF.